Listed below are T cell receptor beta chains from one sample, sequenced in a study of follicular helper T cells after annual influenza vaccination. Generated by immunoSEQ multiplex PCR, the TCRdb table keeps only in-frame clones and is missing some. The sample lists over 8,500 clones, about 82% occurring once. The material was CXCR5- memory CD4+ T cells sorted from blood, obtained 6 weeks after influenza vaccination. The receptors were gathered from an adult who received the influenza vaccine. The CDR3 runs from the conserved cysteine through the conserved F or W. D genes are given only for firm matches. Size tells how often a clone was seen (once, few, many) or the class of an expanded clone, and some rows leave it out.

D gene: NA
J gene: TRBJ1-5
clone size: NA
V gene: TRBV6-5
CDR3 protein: CASSYSNGDNQPQHF
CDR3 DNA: TGTGCCAGCAGTTACTCGAATGGTGATAATCAGCCCCAGCATTTT

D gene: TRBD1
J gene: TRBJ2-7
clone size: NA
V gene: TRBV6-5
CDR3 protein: CASSYDGQGNEQYF
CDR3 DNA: TGTGCCAGCAGTTACGACGGACAGGGGAACGAGCAGTACTTC

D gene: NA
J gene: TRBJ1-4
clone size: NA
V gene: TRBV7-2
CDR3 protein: CASSLALRGRTPPRDEKLFF
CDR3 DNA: TGTGCCAGCAGCTTAGCGCTGAGGGGCAGGACGCCCCCTCGGGATGAAAAACTGTTTTTT

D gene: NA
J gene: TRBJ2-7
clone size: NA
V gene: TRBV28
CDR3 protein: CASSFFQDYYEQYF
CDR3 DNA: TGTGCCAGCAGTTTCTTTCAGGATTACTACGAGCAGTACTTC

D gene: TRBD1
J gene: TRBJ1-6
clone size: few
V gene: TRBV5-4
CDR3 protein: CASQLGQGGPPLHF
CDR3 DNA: TGTGCCAGCCAACTAGGACAGGGAGGGCCACCCCTCCACTTT

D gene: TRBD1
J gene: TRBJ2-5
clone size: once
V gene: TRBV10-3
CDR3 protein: CAISDKTGSGETQYF
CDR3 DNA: TGTGCCATCAGTGATAAGACAGGGTCTGGAGAGACCCAGTACTTC

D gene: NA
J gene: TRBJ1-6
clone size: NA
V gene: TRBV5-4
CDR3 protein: CASSLWTNNSPLHF
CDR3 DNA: TGTGCCAGCAGCTTGTGGACTAATAATTCACCCCTCCACTTT

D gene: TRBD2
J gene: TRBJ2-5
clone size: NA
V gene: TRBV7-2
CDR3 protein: CASSVGTSGGQETQYF
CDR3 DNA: TGTGCCAGCAGCGTTGGGACTAGCGGGGGCCAAGAGACCCAGTACTTC

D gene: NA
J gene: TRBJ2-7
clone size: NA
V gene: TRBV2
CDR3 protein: CASSLTQRHKGYEQYF
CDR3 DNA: TGTGCCAGCAGTCTGACTCAAAGGCACAAAGGCTACGAGCAGTACTTC

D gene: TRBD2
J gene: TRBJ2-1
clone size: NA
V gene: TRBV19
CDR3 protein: CASSMGTSGNEQFF
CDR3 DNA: TGTGCCAGTAGTATGGGGACTAGCGGTAATGAGCAGTTCTTC